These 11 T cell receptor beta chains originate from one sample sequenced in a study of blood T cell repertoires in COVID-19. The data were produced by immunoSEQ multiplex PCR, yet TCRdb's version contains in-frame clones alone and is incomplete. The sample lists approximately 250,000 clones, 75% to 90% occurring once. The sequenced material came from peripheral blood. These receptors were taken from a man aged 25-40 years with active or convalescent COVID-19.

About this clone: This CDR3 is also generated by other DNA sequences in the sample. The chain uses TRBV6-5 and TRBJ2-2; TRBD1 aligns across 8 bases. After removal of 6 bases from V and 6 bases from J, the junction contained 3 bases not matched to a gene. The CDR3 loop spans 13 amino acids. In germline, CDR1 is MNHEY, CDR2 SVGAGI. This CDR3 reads CASSRQGSGELFF. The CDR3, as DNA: TGTGCCAGCAGCCGACAGGGGTCCGGGGAGCTGTTTTTT.

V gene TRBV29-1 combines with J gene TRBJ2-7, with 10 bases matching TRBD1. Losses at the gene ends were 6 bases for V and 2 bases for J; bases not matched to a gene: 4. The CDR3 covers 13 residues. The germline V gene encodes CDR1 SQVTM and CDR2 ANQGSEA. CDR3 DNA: TGCAGCGTCCGAGGGACAGGGGCCTACGAGCAGTACTTC. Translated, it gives CSVRGTGAYEQYF.

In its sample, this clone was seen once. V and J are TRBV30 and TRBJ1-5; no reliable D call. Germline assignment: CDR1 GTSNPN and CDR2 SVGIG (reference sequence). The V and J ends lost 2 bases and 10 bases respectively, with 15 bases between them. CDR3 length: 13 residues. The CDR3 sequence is CAWSTGVERPQHF. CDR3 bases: TGTGCCTGGAGTACCGGTGTAGAGAGACCCCAGCATTTT. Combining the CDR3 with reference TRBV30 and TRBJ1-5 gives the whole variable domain SQTIHQWPATLVQPVGSPLSLECTVEGTSNPNLYWYRQAAGRGLQLLFYSVGIGQISSEVPQNLSASRPQDRQFILSSKKLLLSDSGFYLCAWSTGVERPQHFGDGTRLSIL.

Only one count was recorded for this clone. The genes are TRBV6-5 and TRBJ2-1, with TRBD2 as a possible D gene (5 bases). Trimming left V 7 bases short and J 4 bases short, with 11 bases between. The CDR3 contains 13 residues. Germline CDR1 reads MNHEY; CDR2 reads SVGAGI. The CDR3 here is CASKRAQYNEQFF. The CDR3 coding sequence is TGTGCCAGCAAGAGGGCACAATACAATGAGCAGTTCTTC.

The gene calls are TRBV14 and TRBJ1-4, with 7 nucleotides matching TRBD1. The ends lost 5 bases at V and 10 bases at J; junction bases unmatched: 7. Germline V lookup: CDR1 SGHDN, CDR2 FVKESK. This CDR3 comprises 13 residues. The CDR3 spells CASSTRQGGKLFF. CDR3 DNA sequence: TGTGCCAGCAGCACACGACAGGGCGGAAAACTGTTTTTT.

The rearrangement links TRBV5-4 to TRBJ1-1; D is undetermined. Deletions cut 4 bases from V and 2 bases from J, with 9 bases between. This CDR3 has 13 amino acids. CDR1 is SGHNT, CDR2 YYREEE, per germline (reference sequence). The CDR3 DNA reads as TGTGCCAGCAGCCCCCGACAAAACACTGAAGCTTTCTTT. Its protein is CASSPRQNTEAFF.

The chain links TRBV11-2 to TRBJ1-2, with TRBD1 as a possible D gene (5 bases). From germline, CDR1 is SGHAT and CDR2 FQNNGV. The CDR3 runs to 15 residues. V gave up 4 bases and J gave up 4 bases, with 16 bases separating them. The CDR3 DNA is TGTGCCAGCAGCTCCCCTTCGACAGCCGTCTATGGCTACACCTTC. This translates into CASSSPSTAVYGYTF. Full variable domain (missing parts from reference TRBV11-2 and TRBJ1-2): EAGVAQSPRYKIIEKRQSVAFWCNPISGHATLYWYQQILGQGPKLLIQFQNNGVVDDSQLPKDRFSAERLKGVDSTLKIQPAKLEDSAVYLCASSSPSTAVYGYTFGSGTRLTVV.

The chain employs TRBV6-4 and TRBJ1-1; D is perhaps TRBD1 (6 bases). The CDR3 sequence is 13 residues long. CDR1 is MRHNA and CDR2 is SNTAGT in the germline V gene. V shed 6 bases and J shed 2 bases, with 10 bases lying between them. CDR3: CASRTDRNTEAFF. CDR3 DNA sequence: TGTGCCAGCAGAACGGACAGAAACACTGAAGCTTTCTTT.

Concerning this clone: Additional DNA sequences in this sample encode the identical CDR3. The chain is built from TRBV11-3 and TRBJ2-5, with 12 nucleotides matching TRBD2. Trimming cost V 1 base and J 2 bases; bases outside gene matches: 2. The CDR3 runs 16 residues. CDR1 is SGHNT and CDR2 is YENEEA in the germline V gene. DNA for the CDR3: TGTGCCAGCAGCTTAGGACTAGCGGGGGTACAAGAGACCCAGTACTTC. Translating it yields CASSLGLAGVQETQYF.

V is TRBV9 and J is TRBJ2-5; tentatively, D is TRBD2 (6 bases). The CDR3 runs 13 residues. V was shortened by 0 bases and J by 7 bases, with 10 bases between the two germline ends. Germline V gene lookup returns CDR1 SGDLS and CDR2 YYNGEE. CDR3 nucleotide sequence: TGTGCCAGCAGCGTAGCTCAGGGAGGGACCCAGTACTTC. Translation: CASSVAQGGTQYF. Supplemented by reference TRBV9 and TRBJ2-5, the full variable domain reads DSGVTQTPKHLITATGQRVTLRCSPRSGDLSVYWYQQSLDQGLQFLIQYYNGEERAKGNILERFSAQQFPDLHSELNLSSLELGDSALYFCASSVAQGGTQYFGPGTRLLVL.

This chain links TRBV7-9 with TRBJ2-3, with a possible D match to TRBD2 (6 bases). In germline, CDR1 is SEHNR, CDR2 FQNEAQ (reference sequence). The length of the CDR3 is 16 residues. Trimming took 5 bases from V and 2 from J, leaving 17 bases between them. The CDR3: CASSEPGLYHTDTQYF. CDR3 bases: TGTGCCAGCAGCGAACCGGGACTTTACCACACAGATACGCAGTATTTT.